This TCR beta chain derives from a study of cytomegalovirus exposure and HLA in healthy donors (dated by TCRdb to 2017 to 2019). In the study overall: According to an earlier analysis of a few hundred of the donors, about 179 million T cells yielded 95 million to 140 million unique TCR beta sequences and around 280 Gb of sequence data. On average, 235,054 unique TCR beta nucleotide sequences were sequenced per donor among 398 genotyped donors of the cohort, with roughly 20% of those sequences being non-productive. An earlier analysis of more than 450 of the donors used high-throughput TCR beta sequencing to judge whether each TCR beta V gene segment behaved as functional or pseudogenic. Typing coverage varied by locus: about 620-640 donors for A, B, C, DRB1 and DQB1; 500 to 550 for DQA1; about 600 for DPA1; roughly 470 for DPB1. Approximately 300 gigabases of sequencing data and tens of millions of unique TCR sequences made up an early release that covered approximately 650 HLA-typed donors. To predict cytomegalovirus infection status, the study combined high-throughput TCR immunosequencing, statistical association of individual TCRs with disease status, and machine learning. Rather than drawing on any new phenotypic data, the later analysis identified candidate immune exposures from TCR beta sequences and the way those sequences occurred across donors. Alongside the repertoire data, information on donor age, sex, ethnicity and CMV serostatus was compiled. The study profiled the T cell repertoires of approximately 700 subjects by immunosequencing and related them to cytomegalovirus serostatus. The study was designed to test whether signatures of past pathogen exposure could be identified by cataloging public T cell receptors. A later genetic analysis used genome-wide SNP genotypes for about 60% of the roughly 700 donors, treating that subset as a discovery cohort. Because of strong linkage in the cohort, 4 to 6 DR-DQ haplotypes were treated as single units for association and clustering. HLA typing included class I and class II loci at four-digit resolution. Every discovery cohort repertoire had been produced on one sequencing platform. Among the roughly 410 genotyped donors, approximately 81% belonged to the genetic ancestry cluster associated with self-reported Caucasian donors. A separate validation cohort of more than 100 different subjects was used in addition to the approximately 670-subject first cohort. To study patterns of TCR occurrence, a later analysis re-analyzed previously published TCR beta repertoires from just over 650 donors and added high-resolution HLA genotyping. Broad study findings and their caveats: In an earlier analysis of approximately 590 of the donors, most TCR beta V segments appeared in productive rearrangements about 87% or about 30% of the time, broadly matching IMGT annotations. Some IMGT-functional V segments, including TRBV6-2 and TRBV6-3, could not be told apart with the 87-base-pair reads, so those segments were excluded. According to a later analysis, TCR association rates differed among HLA loci, with DRB1 alleles showing the most associated TCRs and HLA-C alleles showing the fewest. When HLA alleles, especially DR and DQ, strongly co-occurred, attributing TCR associations to individual alleles was difficult. According to a later analysis, most CMV-associated TCR beta chains appeared to be HLA-restricted, and the HLA associations seemed to be driven largely by CMV exposure. The cohort was sequenced for TCR beta chains only, and without alpha or paired-chain data the features that could be detected were limited. The study listed 164 TCR beta chains as associated with cytomegalovirus. Correlated functional status among segregating V segments might be attributable to linkage disequilibrium, but an unknown experimental factor could not be ruled out. An association between a missense DCLRE1C variant and V-gene and J-gene trimming of TCR beta chains was found in a later genetic analysis and replicated in an independent cohort. The classifier was reported to diagnose cytomegalovirus status with high specificity and sensitivity in both the original cohort and the validation cohort. Because counts were too low, around 18 rarely observed V segments, including chromosome 9 orphons, were left out of the earlier analysis of 500 to 650 of the donors. In vitro tests confirmed that three of the cytomegalovirus-associated TCR beta chains recognize cytomegalovirus antigens. Specific HLA alleles were associated with over 15,000 TCR beta sequences at a false discovery rate of 0.05 in a later analysis. Sequencing depth was assumed to be roughly uniform across donors in the presence/absence analyses, though that assumption may not hold. A further reported finding was that TCR beta sequences accurately predicted the HLA-A and HLA-B alleles for most subjects in the first cohort. Because HLA typing was missing for some donors at each locus, association tests included only the typed subset. The authors suggested that the approach could potentially be generalized to other disease states and immunological phenotypes. While some public TCRs were present in many individuals, most TCR sequences turned up only very rarely across donors. CMV serostatus was the only immune exposure information available for the cohort. The sequencing pipeline was judged likely to have produced a cluster of highly shared sequence variants as a technical artifact. In a later analysis, HLA-associated TCR beta chains showed more clonal expansion and lower generation probabilities than non-associated chains that were equally common. A later analysis reported that several top co-occurrence clusters appeared linked to parvovirus B19, influenza, CMV and Epstein-Barr virus. In a later genetic analysis, fewer N-insertions in productive TCRs were reported among donors in an Asian-associated ancestry cluster than the approximately 630-donor mean.

In total, over 600 healthy bone marrow donors made up the cohort. Cohort members were all nominally healthy when sampled, although unrecorded immune exposures were likely present. The donor tested CMV seronegative and was one of the 352 seronegative cohort members. Each donor provided a peripheral blood sample, and peripheral blood mononuclear cells were used for TCR beta sequencing. Genomic DNA was extracted from the blood cell samples with the Qiagen DNeasy Blood Extraction Kit. The library was built by means of the immunoSEQ multiplex PCR assay. A mixture of 60 forward primers for TCR Vbeta segments and 13 reverse primers for TCR Jbeta segments was used in the multiplex PCR. A multiplex PCR assay on genomic DNA amplified the CDR3 region of rearranged TCR beta genes. Amplified TCR beta libraries were sequenced as 87-base-pair reads on the Illumina HiSeq System. The authors processed their data as follows. Across the 670 or so repertoires, a later analysis counted 80 million or so unique TCR beta chains, about 10 million of which were shared by at least two donors. Raw reads were error-corrected and collapsed into unique sequences with a nearest-neighbor algorithm that merged closely related sequences to remove PCR and sequencing errors. Alignment of CDR3 sequences to IMGT reference sequences was used to assign V, D and J gene segments. For a sequence to be retained, a match of at least six nucleotides to both a V gene segment and a J gene segment was required. A rearrangement counted as productive if the CDR3 had no stop codons and remained in frame with V and J, and every other rearrangement counted as non-productive. Following IMGT convention, CDR3 was defined as the stretch from the second conserved V-encoded cysteine to the conserved J-encoded phenylalanine. In an earlier analysis of around 640 of the donors, sequences lacking an unambiguous match to a single V gene segment were excluded. In an earlier analysis of approximately 610 of the donors, V segments were called functional above 56.7% productive rearrangements and were called segregating when the between-donor standard deviation exceeded 5%. To diagnose cytomegalovirus status from the catalog of TCR beta chain sequences, a statistical classification framework was built. A later analysis assigned V and J genes by comparing TCR nucleotide sequences with IMGT/GENE-DB human TR gene sequences. Using the TCRdist pipeline, a later analysis assigned CDR3 sequences along with most-parsimonious VDJ recombination scenarios. In a later analysis, every TCR beta chain was defined by the combination of its CDR3 amino acid sequence and its V-gene family, and reads without a unique V-gene family were dropped. As a way to deal with suspected cross-contamination and a sequencing artifact, a later analysis dropped approximately 590 nucleotide sequences that were highly shared and had low generation probability. For each public chain, a later analysis derived a clonal expansion index from normalized ranks of inferred template counts within each repertoire. A later analysis computed generation probabilities with a VDJ recombination model fitted to out-of-frame rearrangements, and checked the results against IGoR. A later analysis scored TCR-TCR, TCR-HLA and TCR-CMV co-occurrence with hypergeometric tests, applying a repertoire-size bias correction to TCR pairs. To estimate false discovery rates, a later analysis permuted the HLA or CMV assignments 20 times. In a later analysis, co-occurring TCRs were grouped using DBSCAN, and TCRdist sequence similarity was added for clustering within HLA-allele-positive subsets. Co-occurrence clustering excluded repertoires with fewer than 30,000 or more than 120,000 public chains, plus five with anomalous nucleotide sharing. TCRdb mirrors the immuneACCESS table, restricted to in-frame sequences. Some clones are absent from its copies; in checked studies, under half trace to an unresolved V gene, and the reason for the others is unknown. V, J and clone size are taken as reported in that table, and D and trimming were inferred from the DNA itself. This sample's table carries some 150,000 clones. Of the sample, about 2.2% falls within the top ten clones.

Worth noting for this clone: Its antigen specificity is not known.

CDR1 and CDR2, per the germline V gene, are SGHTS and YDEGEE. The CDR3 runs 15 residues from the cysteine to the phenylalanine. Only the CDR3 portion is preserved as DNA: 45 bases, with reading frame beginning at the first base. V gives up 0 bases and J gives up 6 bases, and the segment between their germline ends measures 13 bases. Recombination linked TRBV5-8 to TRBJ2-1; confidence is insufficient to name the D gene. The source material was PBMCs. The source of this sequence is a woman under 30 in good health and CMV-seronegative. The base sequence is TGTGCCAGCAGCTTGGGCCGGTCCCGCGGCAATGAGCAGTTCTTC. It is translated as CASSLGRSRGNEQFF.